This T cell receptor (beta chain) was captured in a study of blood T cell repertoires in COVID-19. Study context: The United States, Italy and Spain were the sources of the acute and convalescent COVID-19 samples. Sources were T cells, B-cell-depleted T cells, or PBMCs; the material itself was cDNA or gDNA.

Germline V gene sequence: CDR1 LNHDA, CDR2 SQIVND (reference sequence). Unmatched junction bases numbered 5, after V lost 6 bases and J lost 3 bases. The CDR3 extends over 14 amino acids. This clone came up many times. In the original workflow: Amplification of reference gene primers was used by the study to estimate nucleated cell counts. The method was immunoSEQ multiplex PCR; TCRdb's version includes in-frame clones alone and lacks a portion of them. Clone size and V and J calls were adopted from that table, with D and trimming inferred from the DNA. The table lists around 160,000 clones, 75% to 85% of them singletons.

Material for sequencing was peripheral blood. This sequence originates from a human donor with acute or convalescent COVID-19. The donor label of this sample is uncertain. This rearrangement joins TRBV19 to TRBJ1-3, with TRBD1 matching over 7 bases. Here the CDR3 DNA reads TGTGCCAGTAGCCACAGGGGCAATGGAAACACCATATATTTT. Amino acid sequence: CASSHRGNGNTIYF. The full variable domain, in which reference TRBV19 and TRBJ1-3 provide the parts outside the CDR3, is DGGITQSPKYLFRKEGQNVTLSCEQNLNHDAMYWYRQDPGQGLRLIYYSQIVNDFQKGDIAEGYSVSREKKESFPLTVTSAQKNPTAFYLCASSHRGNGNTIYFGEGSWLTVV.